The subject of this entry is one T cell receptor (beta chain). There are 15 residues in the CDR3. Germline V gene data show CDR1 as SQVTM and CDR2 as ANQGSEA. Trimming removed 6 bases from V and 1 base from J; junction bases left unmatched: 4. These data come from a study of CD8 T cells in Susac syndrome. Reverse transcription of 0.5 to 1 ug RNA used random hexamers. TCRdb ran MiXCR on the immunoSEQ multiplex PCR reads and lists one entry per CDR3 protein. The sample lists just over 150,000 distinct CDR3 sequences, 95% to 96% occurring once. Peripheral blood CD8+ and CD4+ T cells were profiled by TCR beta sequencing.

Sequencing was performed on CD8+ T cells from PBMCs. V usage is TRBV29-1 and J usage is TRBJ2-2, with TRBD2 matching 11 bases. The TCR sequence derives from a human donor with multiple sclerosis. CDR3: CSVGGLAGNTGELFF. The CDR3 DNA reads TGCAGCGTGGGAGGACTAGCGGGGAACACCGGGGAGCTGTTTTTT.